This TCR beta chain originates from a study of shared clonotypes between healthy human individuals. This CDR3 is built from 14 residues. The germline CDR1 and CDR2 sequences are SGHTA and FQGNSA. Trimming shortened V by 2 bases and J by 4 bases, and 11 bases separated the two germline ends. PCR replicates from unsorted PBMC used about 290 ng DNA, and this amount was tens of thousands of T cell genomes. Profiled with immunoSEQ multiplex PCR; TCRdb holds only in-frame clones, not every one. Here the sample spans about 490,000 clones, around 80% being singletons. The sequence derives from a woman aged 40 to 50 in good health. Some clones in this sample may be carry-over from other donors' samples. Sequencing was carried out using PBMCs. The chain carries TRBV7-2 and TRBJ1-2; no reliable D call. The CDR3 loop reads CASSLNREGYGYTF. The CDR3 region has the DNA TGTGCCAGCAGCTTAAATAGGGAGGGCTATGGCTACACCTTC.